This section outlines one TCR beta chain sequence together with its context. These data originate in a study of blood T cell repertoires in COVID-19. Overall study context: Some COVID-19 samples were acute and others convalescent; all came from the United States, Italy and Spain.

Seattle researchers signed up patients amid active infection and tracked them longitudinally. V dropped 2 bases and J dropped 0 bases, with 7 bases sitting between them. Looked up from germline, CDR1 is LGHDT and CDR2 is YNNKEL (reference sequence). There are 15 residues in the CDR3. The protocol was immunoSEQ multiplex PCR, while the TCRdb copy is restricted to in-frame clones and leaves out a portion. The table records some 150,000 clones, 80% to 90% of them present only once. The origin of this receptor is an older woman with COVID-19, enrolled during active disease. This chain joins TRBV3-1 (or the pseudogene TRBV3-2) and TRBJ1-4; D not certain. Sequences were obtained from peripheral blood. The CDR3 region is CASSQTTSTNEKLFF. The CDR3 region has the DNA TGTGCCAGCAGCCAAACGACATCAACTAATGAAAAACTGTTTTTT.